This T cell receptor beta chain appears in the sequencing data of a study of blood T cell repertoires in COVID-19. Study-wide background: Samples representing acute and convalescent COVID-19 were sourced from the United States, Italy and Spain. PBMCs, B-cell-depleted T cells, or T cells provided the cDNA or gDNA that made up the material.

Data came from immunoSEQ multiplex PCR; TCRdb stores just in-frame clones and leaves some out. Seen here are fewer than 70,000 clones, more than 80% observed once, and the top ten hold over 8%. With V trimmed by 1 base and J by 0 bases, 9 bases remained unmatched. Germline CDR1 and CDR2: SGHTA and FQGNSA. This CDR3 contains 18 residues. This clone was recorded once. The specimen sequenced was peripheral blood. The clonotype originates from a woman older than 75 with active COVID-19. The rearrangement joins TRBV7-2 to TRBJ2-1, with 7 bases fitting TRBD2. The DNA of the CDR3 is TGTGCCAGCAGCTTAGGGGGGTCGGGCGGGAGCTCCTACAATGAGCAGTTCTTC. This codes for CASSLGGSGGSSYNEQFF.